This T cell receptor beta chain came from a study of cytomegalovirus exposure and HLA in healthy donors. The study, taken as a whole, reports: A later analysis by the authors found several of the most significant clusters apparently linked to common viral pathogens.

Each of the donors was a healthy bone marrow donor. This CDR3 has 14 amino acids. Germline V lookup: CDR1 MDHEN, CDR2 SYDVKM. V was shortened by 5 bases and J by 6 bases, with 13 bases between the two germline ends. Amplification used 60 Vbeta primers and 13 Jbeta primers. Generated by immunoSEQ multiplex PCR, the TCRdb table keeps only in-frame clones and is missing some. Of 150,000 to 180,000 clones listed, around 79% are singletons. Comments on this clone: What it binds is unknown.

The rearrangement links TRBV28 to TRBJ1-4; D possibly corresponds to TRBD1 (6 bases). The clonotype was recovered from a man younger than 40 in good health and CMV-seropositive. The sequenced sample was PBMCs. CDR3 residues: CASSLRDIDEKLFF. DNA of the CDR3: TGTGCCAGCAGTCTTCGGGACATAGATGAAAAACTGTTTTTT.